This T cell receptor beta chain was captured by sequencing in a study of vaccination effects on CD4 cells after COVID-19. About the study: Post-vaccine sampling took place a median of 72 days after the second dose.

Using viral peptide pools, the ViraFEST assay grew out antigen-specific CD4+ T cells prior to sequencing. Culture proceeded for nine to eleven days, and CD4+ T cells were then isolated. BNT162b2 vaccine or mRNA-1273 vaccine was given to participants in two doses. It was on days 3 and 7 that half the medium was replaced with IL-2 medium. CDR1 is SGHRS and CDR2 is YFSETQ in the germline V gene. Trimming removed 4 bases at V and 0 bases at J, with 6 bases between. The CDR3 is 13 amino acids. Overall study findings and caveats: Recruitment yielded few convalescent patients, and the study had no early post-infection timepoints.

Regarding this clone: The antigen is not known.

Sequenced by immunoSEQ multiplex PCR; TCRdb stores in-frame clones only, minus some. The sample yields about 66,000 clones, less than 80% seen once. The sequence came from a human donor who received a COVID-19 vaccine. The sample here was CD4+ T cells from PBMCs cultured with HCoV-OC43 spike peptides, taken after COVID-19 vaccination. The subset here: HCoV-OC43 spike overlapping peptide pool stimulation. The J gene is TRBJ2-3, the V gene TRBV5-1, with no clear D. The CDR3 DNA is TGCGCCAGCAGCACGCCTAGCACAGATACGCAGTATTTT. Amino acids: CASSTPSTDTQYF.